A selection of T cell receptor beta chains follows, all from one sample in a study of T cells after yellow fever vaccination. TCRdb fed the 5' RACE reads into MiXCR, producing one record per CDR3 protein. The sample shows 250,000 or so distinct CDR3 sequences, more than 3.5% of them seen only once. The sequenced sample was PBMCs, obtained 15 days after the yellow fever booster vaccination. The receptors were sampled from a man aged 18 to 29 who received the YFV17D yellow fever vaccine. The CDR3 runs from the conserved cysteine through the conserved F or W. The D gene is left open where the match is weak. Expanded clones get a size class; other rows say once, few or many, or leave the size out.

CDR3 length	V gene	D gene	J gene	clone size	CDR3 DNA	CDR3 protein
13	TRBV14	TRBD1	TRBJ1-1	many	TGTGCCAGCAGGGGACAGTGGGGCACTGAAGCTTTCTTT	CASRGQWGTEAFF
13	TRBV4-1	NA	TRBJ1-1	many	TGCGCCAGCAGCCAAGTAGGGAACACTGAAGCTTTCTTT	CASSQVGNTEAFF
11	TRBV12-3/TRBV12-4	NA	TRBJ2-3	many	TGTGCCAGCAGTTTCCAGTATACGCAGTATTTT	CASSFQYTQYF
15	TRBV6-6	NA	TRBJ2-1	many	TGTGCCAGCAGCCTTTCCACGGACTCCTACAATGAGCAGTTCTTC	CASSLSTDSYNEQFF
14	TRBV15	TRBD1	TRBJ2-1	many	TGTGCCACCAGCGGCAGGGGGCTGTACAATGAGCAGTTCTTC	CATSGRGLYNEQFF
13	TRBV7-2	NA	TRBJ1-1	many	TGTGCCAGTCGTCGGGGACCGAACACTGAAGCTTTCTTT	CASRRGPNTEAFF
15	TRBV5-1	TRBD1	TRBJ1-1	many	TGCGCCAGCAGCGCCTCCACAGGGGGCGCGACTGAAGCTTTCTTT	CASSASTGGATEAFF
16	TRBV7-8	TRBD1	TRBJ1-6	many	TGTGCCAGCAGCCCTGGGACAGGGGCCTATAATTCACCCCTCCACTTT	CASSPGTGAYNSPLHF
13	TRBV13	TRBD2	TRBJ2-3	NA	TGTGCCAGCAGACGACTAGCTTCAGATACGCAGTATTTT	CASRRLASDTQYF
16	TRBV19	NA	TRBJ2-1	many	TGTGCCAGTAAGGCCCAGGTGGCGGCAAAAAACAATGAGCAGTTCTTC	CASKAQVAAKNNEQFF
12	TRBV5-1	NA	TRBJ2-2	many	TGCGCCAGCGGGGATCGAGCCGGGGAGCTGTTTTTT	CASGDRAGELFF
12	TRBV12-3/TRBV12-4	TRBD1	TRBJ1-2	many	TGTGCCAGCATCGGGACAGGCGATGGCTACACCTTC	CASIGTGDGYTF
12	TRBV7-2	NA	TRBJ2-3	many	TGTGCCAGCAGCTCTATGGCTTCGGCGCAGTATTTT	CASSSMASAQYF
12	TRBV7-9	TRBD1	TRBJ1-1	few	TGTGCCAGCGGACGGGACAGGGTTTATGGTTTCTTT	CASGRDRVYGFF
13	TRBV29-1	NA	TRBJ2-3	many	TGCAGCCTCCGGGGGGCCACGACAGATACGCAGTATTTT	CSLRGATTDTQYF
16	TRBV7-2	NA	TRBJ2-1	NA	TGTGCCAGCAGCTTAGCCGCGGGTAGGAAGTACAATGAGCAGTTCTTC	CASSLAAGRKYNEQFF
11	TRBV20-1	NA	TRBJ1-1	many	TGCAGTGCTAGAAGGCAGGGAAAGGCTTTCTTT	CSARRQGKAFF
13	TRBV29-1	TRBD2	TRBJ2-7	many	TGCAGCGTTGAAGAAGGCCGGGGGGAAGAGCAGTACTTC	CSVEEGRGEEQYF
14	TRBV12-3/TRBV12-4	NA	TRBJ2-3	NA	TGTGCCAGCAGCCTAGGGTATAGCACAGATACGCAGTATTTT	CASSLGYSTDTQYF
14	TRBV4-1	NA	TRBJ2-2	many	TGCGCCAGCAGACTAATGTCCAACACCGGGGAGCTGTTTTTT	CASRLMSNTGELFF
16	TRBV6-5	TRBD2	TRBJ2-5	many	TGTGCCAGCAGTTTGGGACTAGCGGGGTTTCAAGAGACCCAGTACTTC	CASSLGLAGFQETQYF
13	TRBV29-1	NA	TRBJ1-1	many	TGCAGCACTCTCTTAGCAGTTAACACTGAAGCTTTCTTT	CSTLLAVNTEAFF
13	TRBV5-6	NA	TRBJ1-4	many	TGTGCCAGCAGCTTAGTGGCTAATGAAAAACTGTTTTTT	CASSLVANEKLFF
16	TRBV11-1	NA	TRBJ2-4	many	TGTGCCAGCAGCTCCTCCCCAGCTCGTTCCAAAAACATTCAGTACTTC	CASSSSPARSKNIQYF
15	TRBV4-1	NA	TRBJ2-3	many	TGCGCCAGCAGCTCAACCGCGGGGGCTCCGGATACGCAGTATTTT	CASSSTAGAPDTQYF
12	TRBV12-3/TRBV12-4	TRBD1	TRBJ1-2	few	TGTGCCAGCAGAAACCCGGGACAGGGGGTTTCATTC	CASRNPGQGVSF
16	TRBV5-1	TRBD1	TRBJ1-5	many	TGCGCCAGCAGCTTGGATGGGACAGGGGTTATTCAGCCCCAGCATTTT	CASSLDGTGVIQPQHF
15	TRBV5-1	NA	TRBJ1-4	many	TGCGCCAGCAGCTTGGCCGGGACCCCAAATGAAAAACTGTTTTTT	CASSLAGTPNEKLFF
13	TRBV3-1	TRBD1	TRBJ2-1	many	TGTGCCAGCAGCTCGACAGGGGACGCTGAGCAGTTCTTC	CASSSTGDAEQFF
13	TRBV20-1	NA	TRBJ1-1	many	TGCAGTGCCCCCTCGGGACCGAACACTGAAGCTTTCTTT	CSAPSGPNTEAFF
13	TRBV5-1	NA	TRBJ1-6	many	TGCGCCAGCAGCGCTAATACGGATTCACCCCTCCACTTT	CASSANTDSPLHF